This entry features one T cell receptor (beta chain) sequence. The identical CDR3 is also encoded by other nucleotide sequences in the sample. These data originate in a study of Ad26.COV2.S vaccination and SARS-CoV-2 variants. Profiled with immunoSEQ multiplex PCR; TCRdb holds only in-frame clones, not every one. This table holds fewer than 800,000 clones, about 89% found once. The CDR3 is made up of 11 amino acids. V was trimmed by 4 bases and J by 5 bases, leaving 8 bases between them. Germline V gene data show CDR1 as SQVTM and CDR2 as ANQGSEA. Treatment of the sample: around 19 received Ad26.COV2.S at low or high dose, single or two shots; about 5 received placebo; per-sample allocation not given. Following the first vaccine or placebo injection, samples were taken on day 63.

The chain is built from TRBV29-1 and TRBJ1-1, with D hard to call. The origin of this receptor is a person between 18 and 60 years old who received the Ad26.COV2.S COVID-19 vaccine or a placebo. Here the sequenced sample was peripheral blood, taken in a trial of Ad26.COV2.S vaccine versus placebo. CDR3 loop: CSVGRGTEAFF. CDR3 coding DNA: TGCAGCGTTGGGAGAGGAACTGAAGCTTTCTTT.